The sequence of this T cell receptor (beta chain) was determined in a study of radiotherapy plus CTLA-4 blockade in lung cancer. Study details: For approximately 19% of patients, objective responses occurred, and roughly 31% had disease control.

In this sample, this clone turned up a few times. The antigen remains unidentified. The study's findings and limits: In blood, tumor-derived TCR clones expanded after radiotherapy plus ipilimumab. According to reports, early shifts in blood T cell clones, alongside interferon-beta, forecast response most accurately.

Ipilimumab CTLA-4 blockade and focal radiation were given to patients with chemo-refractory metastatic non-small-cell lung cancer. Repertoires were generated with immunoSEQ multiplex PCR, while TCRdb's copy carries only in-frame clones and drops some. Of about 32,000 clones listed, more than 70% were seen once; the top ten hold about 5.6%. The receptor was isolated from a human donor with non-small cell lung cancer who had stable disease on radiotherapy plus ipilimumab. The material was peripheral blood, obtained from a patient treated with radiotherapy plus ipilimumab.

The CDR3 protein is CATLGQGKYGYTF. CDR3 nucleotides: TGTGCCACCCTGGGCCAGGGGAAGTATGGCTACACCTTC. V is TRBV28 and J is TRBJ1-2; tentative D call: TRBD1 (6 bases). V shed 10 bases and J shed 5 bases, with 17 bases lying between them. The CDR3 covers 13 residues. Per the germline V gene, CDR1 is MDHEN and CDR2 is SYDVKM.